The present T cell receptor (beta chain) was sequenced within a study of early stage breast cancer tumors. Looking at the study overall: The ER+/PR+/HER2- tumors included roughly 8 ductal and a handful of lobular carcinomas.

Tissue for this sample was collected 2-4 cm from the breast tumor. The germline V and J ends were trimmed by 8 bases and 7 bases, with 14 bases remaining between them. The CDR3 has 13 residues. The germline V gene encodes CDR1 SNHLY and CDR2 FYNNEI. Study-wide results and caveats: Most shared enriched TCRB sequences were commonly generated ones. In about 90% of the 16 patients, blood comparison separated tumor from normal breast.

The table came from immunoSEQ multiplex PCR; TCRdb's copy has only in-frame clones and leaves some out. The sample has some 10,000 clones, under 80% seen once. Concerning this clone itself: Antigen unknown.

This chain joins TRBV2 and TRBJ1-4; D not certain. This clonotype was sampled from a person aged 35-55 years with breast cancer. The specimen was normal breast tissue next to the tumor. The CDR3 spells CASVREPSEKLFF. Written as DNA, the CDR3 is TGTGCCAGCGTCCGGGAGCCGAGTGAAAAACTGTTTTTT.